Listed below are T cell receptor beta chains from one sample, sequenced in a study of T cell repertoires in cytomegalovirus infection. TCRdb ran MiXCR on the reads and lists one entry per CDR3 protein. The sample gives 200,000 to 250,000 distinct CDR3 sequences, roughly 22% of which show up once; about 20% is in the top ten. Sequencing used CD8+ T cells from PBMCs. Receptors originate from a human donor in good health (CMV status not recorded). Some clones in this sample may be carry-over from other donors' samples. Each CDR3 is given with its conserved first and last residue. The order of the fields is V gene, J gene, clone size, CDR3 protein. Clone size, where shown, is once, few, many, or a class for clones that have expanded.

>TRBV7-9|TRBJ2-4|few
CASSRTSGGIKNIQYF
>TRBV4-1|TRBJ1-1|NA
CASSQDLGRARHEAFF
>TRBV20-1|TRBJ1-2|NA
CSARDIGQGAHYGYTF
>TRBV29-1|TRBJ2-3|few
CSVEIRGGSYDTQYF
>TRBV6-6|TRBJ1-6|NA
CASGGWSSYNSPLHF
>TRBV7-8|TRBJ2-2|few
CASSQTANTGELFF
>TRBV27|TRBJ2-3|NA
CASSPSLDTQYF
>TRBV14|TRBJ1-1|NA
CASSQREMNTEAFF
>TRBV6-6|TRBJ2-2|many
CASSYDRGTSGELFF
>TRBV7-6|TRBJ2-7|NA
CASSLGPGEYEQYF
>TRBV2|TRBJ2-2|NA
CASSLMMGTGELFF
>TRBV6-6|TRBJ2-7|NA
CASSMTVYEQYF
>TRBV12-3/TRBV12-4|TRBJ1-5|NA
CASSSMNQPQHF
>TRBV7-9|TRBJ2-1|few
CASSLAGTSVNEQFF
>TRBV28|TRBJ1-1|NA
CASRPLTGRTEAFF
>TRBV6-6|TRBJ2-3|few
CASSPWAGGSTDTQYF
>TRBV28|TRBJ1-5|many
CASGTRGQFDNQPQHF